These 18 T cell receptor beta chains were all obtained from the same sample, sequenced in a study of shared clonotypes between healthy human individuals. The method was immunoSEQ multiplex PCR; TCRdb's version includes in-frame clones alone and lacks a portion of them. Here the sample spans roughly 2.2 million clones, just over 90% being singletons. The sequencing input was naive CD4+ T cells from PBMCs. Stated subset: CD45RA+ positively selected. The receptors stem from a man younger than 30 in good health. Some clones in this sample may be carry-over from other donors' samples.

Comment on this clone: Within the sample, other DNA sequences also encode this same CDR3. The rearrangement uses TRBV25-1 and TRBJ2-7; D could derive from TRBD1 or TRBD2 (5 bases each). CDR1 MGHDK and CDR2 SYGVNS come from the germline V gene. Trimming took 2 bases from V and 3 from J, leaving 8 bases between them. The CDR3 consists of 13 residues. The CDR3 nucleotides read TGTGCCAGCAGTGAACCGGGACGCTACGAGCAGTACTTC. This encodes CASSEPGRYEQYF.

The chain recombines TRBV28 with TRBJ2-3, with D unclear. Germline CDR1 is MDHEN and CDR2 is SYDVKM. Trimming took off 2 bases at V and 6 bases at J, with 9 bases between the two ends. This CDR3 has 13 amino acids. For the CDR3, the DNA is TGTGCCAGCAGTTTACAAGATGTGGATACGCAGTATTTT. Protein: CASSLQDVDTQYF. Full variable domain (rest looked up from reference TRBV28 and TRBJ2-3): DVKVTQSSRYLVKRTGEKVFLECVQDMDHENMFWYRQDPGLGLRLIYFSYDVKMKEKGDIPEGYSVSREKKERFSLILESASTNQTSMYLCASSLQDVDTQYFGPGTRLTVL.

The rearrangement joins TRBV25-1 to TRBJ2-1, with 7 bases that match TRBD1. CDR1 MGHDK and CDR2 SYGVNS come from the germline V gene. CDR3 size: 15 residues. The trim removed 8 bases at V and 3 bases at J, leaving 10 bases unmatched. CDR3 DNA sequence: TGTGCCAGCCGCCCAACAGGGGTCTTCTACAATGAGCAGTTCTTC. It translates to CASRPTGVFYNEQFF.

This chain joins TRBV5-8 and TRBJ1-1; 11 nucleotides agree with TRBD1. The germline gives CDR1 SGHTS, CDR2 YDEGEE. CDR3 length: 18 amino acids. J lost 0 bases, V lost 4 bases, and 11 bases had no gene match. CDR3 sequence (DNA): TGTGCCAGCAGCCGATTCAACCGGGACAGGGGGGTGAACACTGAAGCTTTCTTT. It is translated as CASSRFNRDRGVNTEAFF.

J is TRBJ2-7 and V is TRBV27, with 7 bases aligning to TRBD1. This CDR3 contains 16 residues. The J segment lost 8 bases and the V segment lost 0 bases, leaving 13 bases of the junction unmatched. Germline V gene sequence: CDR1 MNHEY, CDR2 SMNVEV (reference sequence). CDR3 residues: CASSLSPRDSQVKQYF. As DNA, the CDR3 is TGTGCCAGCAGTTTATCCCCCAGGGACAGTCAAGTCAAGCAGTACTTC.

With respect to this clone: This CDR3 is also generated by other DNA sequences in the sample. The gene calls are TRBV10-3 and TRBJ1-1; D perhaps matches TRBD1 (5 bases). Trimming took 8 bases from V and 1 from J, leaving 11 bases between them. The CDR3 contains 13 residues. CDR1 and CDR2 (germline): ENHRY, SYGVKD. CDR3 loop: CAISPQGNTEAFF. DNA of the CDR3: TGTGCCATCTCCCCCCAGGGGAACACTGAAGCTTTCTTT.

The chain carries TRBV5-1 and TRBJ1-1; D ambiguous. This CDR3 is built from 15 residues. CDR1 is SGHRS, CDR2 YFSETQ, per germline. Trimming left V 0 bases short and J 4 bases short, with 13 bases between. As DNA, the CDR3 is TGCGCCAGCAGCTTGGTTCCGGGTGAGGGCACTGAAGCTTTCTTT. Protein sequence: CASSLVPGEGTEAFF.

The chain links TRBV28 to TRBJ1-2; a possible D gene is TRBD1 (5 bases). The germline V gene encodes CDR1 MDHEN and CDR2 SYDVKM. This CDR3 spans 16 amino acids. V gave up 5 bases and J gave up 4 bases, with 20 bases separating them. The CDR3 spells CASSERGAGAGYGYTF. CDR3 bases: TGTGCCAGCAGTGAGCGGGGCGCTGGAGCTGGCTATGGCTACACCTTC.

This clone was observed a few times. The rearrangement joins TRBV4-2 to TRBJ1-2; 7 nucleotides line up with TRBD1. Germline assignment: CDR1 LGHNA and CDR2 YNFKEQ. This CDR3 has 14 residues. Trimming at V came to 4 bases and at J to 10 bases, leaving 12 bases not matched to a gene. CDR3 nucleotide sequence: TGTGCCAGCAGCCCTGACCTAGGGACAGTCTCCTACACCTTC. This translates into CASSPDLGTVSYTF.

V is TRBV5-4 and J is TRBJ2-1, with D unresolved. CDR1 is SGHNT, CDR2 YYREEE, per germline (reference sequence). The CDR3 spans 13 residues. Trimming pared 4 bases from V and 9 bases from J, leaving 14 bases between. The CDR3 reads CASSPAERSEQFF. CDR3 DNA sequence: TGTGCCAGCAGCCCCGCCGAGAGATCTGAGCAGTTCTTC.

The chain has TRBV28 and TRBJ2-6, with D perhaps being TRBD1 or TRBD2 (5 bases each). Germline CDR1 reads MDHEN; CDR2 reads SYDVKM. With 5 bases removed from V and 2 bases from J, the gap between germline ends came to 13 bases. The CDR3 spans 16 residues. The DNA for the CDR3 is TGTGCCAGCAGTCCCGGCTGGGGGACTGGGGCCAACGTCCTGACTTTC. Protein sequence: CASSPGWGTGANVLTF.

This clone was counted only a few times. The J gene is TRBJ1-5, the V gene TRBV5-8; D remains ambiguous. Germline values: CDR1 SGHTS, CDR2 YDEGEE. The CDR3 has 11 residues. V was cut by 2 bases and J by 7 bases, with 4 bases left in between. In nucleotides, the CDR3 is TGTGCCAGCAGCTTCGGCCAGCCCCAGCATTTT. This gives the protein CASSFGQPQHF. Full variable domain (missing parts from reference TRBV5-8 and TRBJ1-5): EAGVTQSPTHLIKTRGQQATLRCSPISGHTSVYWYQQALGLGLQFLLWYDEGEERNRGNFPPRFSGRQFPNYSSELNVNALELEDSALYLCASSFGQPQHFGDGTRLSIL.

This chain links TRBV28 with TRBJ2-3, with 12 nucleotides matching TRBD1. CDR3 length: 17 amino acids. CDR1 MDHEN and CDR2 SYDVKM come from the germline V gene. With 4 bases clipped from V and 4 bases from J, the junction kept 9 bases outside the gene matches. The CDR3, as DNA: TGTGCCAGCAGTTCGCTACCGGGACAGGGGGCTGCAGATACGCAGTATTTT. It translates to CASSSLPGQGAADTQYF.

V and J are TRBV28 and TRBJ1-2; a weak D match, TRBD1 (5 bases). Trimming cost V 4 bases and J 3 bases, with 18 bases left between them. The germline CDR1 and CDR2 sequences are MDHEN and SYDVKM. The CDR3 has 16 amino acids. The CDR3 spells CASSSSFGGPYYGYTF. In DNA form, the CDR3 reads TGTGCCAGCAGTTCATCATTCGGGGGTCCATACTATGGCTACACCTTC.

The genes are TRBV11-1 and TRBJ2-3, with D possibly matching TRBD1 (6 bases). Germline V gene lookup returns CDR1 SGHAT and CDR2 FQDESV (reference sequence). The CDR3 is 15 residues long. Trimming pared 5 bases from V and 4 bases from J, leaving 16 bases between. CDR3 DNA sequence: TGTGCCAGCAGCATGGGGTGGGGGCGCGCAGATACGCAGTATTTT. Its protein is CASSMGWGRADTQYF.

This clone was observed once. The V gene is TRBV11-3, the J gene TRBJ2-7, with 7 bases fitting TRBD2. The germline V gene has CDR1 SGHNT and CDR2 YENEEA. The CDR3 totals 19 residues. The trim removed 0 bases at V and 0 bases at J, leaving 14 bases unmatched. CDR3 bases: TGTGCCAGCAGCTTAGATCTAGCGAGCGGGATTGGTAGCTCCTACGAGCAGTACTTC. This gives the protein CASSLDLASGIGSSYEQYF. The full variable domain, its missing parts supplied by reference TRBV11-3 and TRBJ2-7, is EAGVVQSPRYKIIEKKQPVAFWCNPISGHNTLYWYLQNLGQGPELLIRYENEEAVDDSQLPKDRFSAERLKGVDSTLKIQPAELGDSAVYLCASSLDLASGIGSSYEQYFGPGTRLTVT.

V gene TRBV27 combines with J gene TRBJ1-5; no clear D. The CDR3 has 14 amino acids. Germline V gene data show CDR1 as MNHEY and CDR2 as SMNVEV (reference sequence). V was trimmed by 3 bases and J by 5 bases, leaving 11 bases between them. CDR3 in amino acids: CASSFRSVDQPQHF. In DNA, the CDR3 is TGTGCCAGCAGTTTTCGCTCAGTGGATCAGCCCCAGCATTTT.

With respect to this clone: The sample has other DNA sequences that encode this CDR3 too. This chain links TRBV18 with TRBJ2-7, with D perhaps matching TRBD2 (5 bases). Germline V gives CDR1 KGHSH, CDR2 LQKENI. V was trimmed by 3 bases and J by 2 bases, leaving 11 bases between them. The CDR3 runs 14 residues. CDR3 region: CASSPNRGAYEQYF. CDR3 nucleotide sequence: TGTGCCAGCTCACCGAACCGGGGAGCCTACGAGCAGTACTTC.